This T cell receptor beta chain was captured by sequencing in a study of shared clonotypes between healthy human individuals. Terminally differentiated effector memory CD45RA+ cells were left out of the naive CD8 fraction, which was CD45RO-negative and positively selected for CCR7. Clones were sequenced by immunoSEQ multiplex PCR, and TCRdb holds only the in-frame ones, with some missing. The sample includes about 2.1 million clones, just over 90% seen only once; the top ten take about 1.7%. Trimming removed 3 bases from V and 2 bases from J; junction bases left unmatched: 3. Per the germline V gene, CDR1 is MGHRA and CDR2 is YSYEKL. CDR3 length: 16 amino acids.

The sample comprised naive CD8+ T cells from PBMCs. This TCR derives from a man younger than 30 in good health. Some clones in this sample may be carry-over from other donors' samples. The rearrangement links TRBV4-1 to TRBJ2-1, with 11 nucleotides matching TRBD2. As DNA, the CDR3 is TGCGCCAGCAGCCATAGTAGCGGGAGGGCCTACAATGAGCAGTTCTTC. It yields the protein CASSHSSGRAYNEQFF.